The 27 T cell receptor beta chains below come from one sample, sequenced in a study of OX40 agonist ivuxolimab in advanced cancers. Produced via immunoSEQ multiplex PCR; TCRdb's table is partial and in-frame only. The sample lists about 35,000 clones, about 74% seen once, with roughly 19% in the top ten. Sequenced here: CD4+ or CD8+ T cells sorted from blood, sampled in a trial of the OX40 agonist ivuxolimab. The receptors originated from an adult with an advanced solid tumor such as melanoma, head and neck, liver or kidney cancer.

The chain uses TRBV5-6 and TRBJ1-2; D is unclear. This CDR3 region has 14 residues. V lost 0 bases and J 3 bases, leaving 9 bases between the germline ends. Germline CDR1 is SGHDT and CDR2 is YYEEEE. The DNA of the CDR3 is TGTGCCAGCAGCTTGGTTTCGGGTGACTATGGCTACACCTTC. Translation: CASSLVSGDYGYTF.

The chain recombines TRBV2 with TRBJ1-5; no clear D gene. Germline CDR1 SNHLY, CDR2 FYNNEI. This CDR3 spans 14 amino acids. The V end lost 8 bases, the J end lost 1 base, and 12 bases lay between the germline ends. DNA for the CDR3: TGTGCCAGCGATAGACACGCAAGCAATCAGCCCCAGCATTTT. It specifies CASDRHASNQPQHF.

This clone was found once. V usage is TRBV7-9 and J usage is TRBJ1-1; a possible D gene is TRBD1 (5 bases). V lost 4 bases, J lost 3 bases, and 9 bases lay in between. The CDR3 has 13 residues. Germline CDR1 is SEHNR and CDR2 is FQNEAQ (reference sequence). The CDR3 here is CASSWGPDTEAFF. CDR3 nucleotide sequence: TGTGCCAGCAGCTGGGGACCGGACACTGAAGCTTTCTTT.

This clone was seen a handful of times. This rearrangement joins TRBV2 to TRBJ1-1; D not resolved. Trimming pared 4 bases from V and 7 bases from J, leaving 10 bases between. Germline lookup yields CDR1 SNHLY and CDR2 FYNNEI. This CDR3 comprises 12 residues. In nucleotides, the CDR3 is TGTGCCAGCAGTGTGATGGCAGTTGAAGCTTTCTTT. Its protein is CASSVMAVEAFF.

This clone was recorded once. The V and J genes are TRBV30 and TRBJ2-3; 10 nucleotides match TRBD1. J lost 6 bases, V lost 0 bases, and 6 bases had no gene match. This CDR3 has 15 amino acids. Looked up from germline, CDR1 is GTSNPN and CDR2 is SVGIG (reference sequence). The CDR3 reads CAWSVGQGGMDTQYF. The CDR3 DNA reads as TGTGCCTGGAGTGTTGGACAGGGGGGTATGGATACGCAGTATTTT.

The gene calls are TRBV5-6 and TRBJ1-2; no reliable D call. The length of the CDR3 is 14 residues. V lost 1 base and J 4 bases, leaving 11 bases between the germline ends. The germline V gene encodes CDR1 SGHDT and CDR2 YYEEEE. The DNA of the CDR3 is TGTGCCAGCAGCTTGAAGACCTTGACCTATGGCTACACCTTC. Protein: CASSLKTLTYGYTF.

The chain joins TRBV29-1 to TRBJ2-2, with a tentative D call TRBD1 (5 bases). Trimming took off 6 bases at V and 4 bases at J, with 9 bases between the two ends. There are 12 residues in the CDR3. Per the germline V gene, CDR1 is SQVTM and CDR2 is ANQGSEA. The CDR3 reads CSVGHTTGELFF. The DNA of the CDR3 is TGCAGCGTAGGACACACCACCGGGGAGCTGTTTTTT.

V and J are TRBV6-1 and TRBJ2-7, with 7 positions matching TRBD1. Germline V gene sequence: CDR1 MNHNS, CDR2 SASEGT. V shed 3 bases and J 3 bases; nucleotides not matched to a gene: 11. The CDR3 runs 16 residues. In DNA form, the CDR3 reads TGTGCCAGCAGTGACCCGACAGGGTTTTTCGTCTACGAGCAGTACTTC. This sequence encodes CASSDPTGFFVYEQYF.

The V call is TRBV6-6, the J call TRBJ1-3; D gene unclear. The CDR3 is 16 residues long. Germline V gene lookup returns CDR1 MNHNY and CDR2 SVGAGI (reference sequence). Deletions cut 0 bases from V and 0 bases from J, with 9 bases between. The CDR3 bases are TGTGCCAGCAGTTACTCAGCAGGACGCTCTGGAAACACCATATATTTT. Protein product: CASSYSAGRSGNTIYF.

Only a few counts were recorded for this clone. The genes are TRBV30 and TRBJ2-3; D is possibly TRBD1 (5 bases). CDR1 is GTSNPN, CDR2 SVGIG, per germline (reference sequence). The CDR3 is 12 amino acids. The V end lost 0 bases, the J end lost 7 bases, and 8 bases lay between the germline ends. DNA of the CDR3: TGTGCCTGGAGTGTTTTGGGGCATACGCAGTATTTT. This gives the protein CAWSVLGHTQYF.

The rearrangement links TRBV7-6 to TRBJ2-3; D is unclear. V was clipped by 1 base and J by 6 bases, with 5 bases between them. Germline CDR1 SGHVS, CDR2 FNYEAQ. This CDR3 spans 12 amino acids. In DNA, the CDR3 is TGTGCCAGCAGCTTAGAGTTGGATACGCAGTATTTT. This translates into CASSLELDTQYF.

The chain combines TRBV25-1 with TRBJ2-3; D possibly corresponds to TRBD1 (5 bases). V was clipped by 4 bases and J by 2 bases, with 13 bases between them. The CDR3 length is 15 residues. CDR1 is MGHDK and CDR2 is SYGVNS in the germline V gene. The CDR3 reads CASSARRVPTDTQYF. The DNA for the CDR3 is TGTGCCAGCAGTGCACGCAGGGTCCCCACAGATACGCAGTATTTT.

The chain couples TRBV29-1 to TRBJ1-1; tentative D call: TRBD1 (6 bases). The CDR3 spans 13 residues. Germline values: CDR1 SQVTM, CDR2 ANQGSEA. Trimming took off 7 bases at V and 0 bases at J, with 12 bases between the two ends. The CDR3 DNA follows: TGCAGCGGATCAGGGGTTATGAACACTGAAGCTTTCTTT. It specifies CSGSGVMNTEAFF.

The chain links TRBV9 to TRBJ2-7; D gene uncertain. With 0 bases removed from V and 0 bases from J, the gap between germline ends came to 10 bases. Germline CDR1 is SGDLS and CDR2 is YYNGEE. The CDR3 covers 15 residues. The CDR3 coding sequence is TGTGCCAGCAGCGTAGCTTTCGGTCCCTCCTACGAGCAGTACTTC. This encodes CASSVAFGPSYEQYF. Combining the CDR3 with reference TRBV9 and TRBJ2-7 gives the whole variable domain DSGVTQTPKHLITATGQRVTLRCSPRSGDLSVYWYQQSLDQGLQFLIQYYNGEERAKGNILERFSAQQFPDLHSELNLSSLELGDSALYFCASSVAFGPSYEQYFGPGTRLTVT.

This clone appeared a few times. V and J are TRBV7-9 and TRBJ2-1; TRBD2 agrees at 10 bases. J lost 0 bases, V lost 5 bases, and 4 bases had no gene match. CDR1 is SEHNR and CDR2 is FQNEAQ in the germline V gene (reference sequence). CDR3 size: 16 residues. The CDR3 nucleotides are TGTGCCAGCAGCACGCAGCGGGGGGGCTCCTACAATGAGCAGTTCTTC. It is translated as CASSTQRGGSYNEQFF.

The chain links TRBV6-1 to TRBJ2-3, with D uncertain. The V and J ends lost 6 bases and 2 bases respectively, with 9 bases between them. The germline V gene has CDR1 MNHNS and CDR2 SASEGT. This CDR3 has 13 amino acids. CDR3 protein: CASRAFPTDTQYF. The DNA for the CDR3 is TGTGCCAGCAGAGCTTTCCCCACAGATACGCAGTATTTT.

This clone was seen just once. The rearrangement joins TRBV6-1 to TRBJ2-1; possible D gene TRBD2, 5 bases. This CDR3 comprises 14 residues. Germline assignment: CDR1 MNHNS and CDR2 SASEGT. V was pared by 7 bases and J by 5 bases, with 15 bases between. The CDR3 DNA reads TGTGCCAGCATCCCTAGCTTTAAAAACAATGAGCAGTTCTTC. Amino acids: CASIPSFKNNEQFF.

This chain links TRBV27 with TRBJ2-2; tentatively, D is TRBD1 (5 bases). Germline V gives CDR1 MNHEY, CDR2 SMNVEV (reference sequence). V lost 6 bases and J 4 bases, leaving 12 bases between the germline ends. CDR3 length: 14 amino acids. Here the CDR3 reads CASRGPSSTGELFF. The CDR3 DNA reads as TGTGCCAGCAGGGGGCCAAGTAGCACCGGGGAGCTGTTTTTT.

J is TRBJ2-3 and V is TRBV21-1. TRBV21-1 is marked as a pseudogene. This CDR3 contains 16 residues. This CDR3 is CASSKEGPLTSDTQYF. CDR3 DNA: TGTGCCAGCAGCAAGGAAGGCCCTCTAACGTCGGATACGCAGTATTTT.

The CDR3 loop is CASSGDSDPYGYTF. In DNA, the CDR3 is TGTGCCAGCAGTGGGGATTCTGACCCGTATGGCTACACCTTC. The V and J genes are TRBV6-4 and TRBJ1-2; no reliable D call. Deletions cut 4 bases from V and 5 bases from J, with 14 bases between. Germline V CDR1 and CDR2: MRHNA, SNTAGT. The CDR3 totals 14 residues.

The V call is TRBV18, the J call TRBJ1-6, with D perhaps TRBD1 (5 bases). Germline-derived CDR1 and CDR2 are KGHSH and LQKENI. CDR3 length: 13 amino acids. V shed 3 bases and J shed 7 bases, with 7 bases lying between them. CDR3: CASSPRQNSPLHF. The CDR3 bases are TGTGCCAGCTCACCCCGACAGAATTCACCCCTCCACTTT.

The chain uses TRBV5-1 and TRBJ2-3, with a possible D match to TRBD2 (5 bases). The CDR3 spans 17 residues. Germline V gene data show CDR1 as SGHRS and CDR2 as YFSETQ. Trimming pared 4 bases from V and 2 bases from J, leaving 20 bases between. CDR3 amino acids: CASSLVKDSLSTDTQYF. CDR3 sequence (DNA): TGCGCCAGCAGCCTGGTGAAGGACTCGCTTTCCACAGATACGCAGTATTTT.

The V gene is TRBV6-5, the J gene TRBJ1-1; D gene unclear. This CDR3 contains 14 residues. From germline, CDR1 is MNHEY and CDR2 SVGAGI. V lost 0 bases and J 5 bases, leaving 10 bases between the germline ends. The CDR3 region is CASSYSTMETEAFF. CDR3 nucleotides: TGTGCCAGCAGTTACTCGACAATGGAAACTGAAGCTTTCTTT.

DNA of the CDR3: TGTGCCAGCTCACGTGGACAGCCAACTAATGAAAAACTGTTTTTT. Its translation: CASSRGQPTNEKLFF. This chain uses TRBV18 with TRBJ1-4; D is perhaps TRBD1 (6 bases). The CDR3 contains 15 residues. The germline V gene has CDR1 KGHSH and CDR2 LQKENI. V was cut by 4 bases and J by 0 bases, with 9 bases left in between.

V and J are TRBV12-5 and TRBJ1-3; a weak D match, TRBD1 (5 bases). With 2 bases removed from V and 3 bases from J, the gap between germline ends came to 11 bases. The CDR3 spans 15 residues. The V gene's germline CDR1 is LGHNT and CDR2 FRNRAP. The CDR3 is CASGLRGEGGNTIYF. DNA of the CDR3: TGTGCTAGTGGTTTGAGAGGGGAAGGTGGAAACACCATATATTTT.

This clone was found a few times. The V gene is TRBV6-5, the J gene TRBJ1-1; D not resolved. This CDR3 has 14 amino acids. With 4 bases removed from V and 4 bases from J, the gap between germline ends came to 13 bases. Germline V gene lookup returns CDR1 MNHEY and CDR2 SVGAGI. The CDR3 DNA reads TGTGCCAGCAGTTGGAGGGAATGGGGCACTGAAGCTTTCTTT. It encodes CASSWREWGTEAFF.

V gene TRBV19 combines with J gene TRBJ1-2; 7 bases line up with TRBD1. Trimming took 5 bases from V and 4 from J; bases not matched to a gene: 4. CDR1 and CDR2 (germline): LNHDA, SQIVND (reference sequence). The CDR3 extends over 13 amino acids. CDR3 region: CASSGAGGYGYTF. CDR3 DNA: TGTGCCAGTAGTGGGGCAGGGGGCTATGGCTACACCTTC.